The clone carrying this T cell receptor (beta chain) was counted a single time. Its antigen is unidentified. The entry originates in a study of blood T cells in healthy people across ages. Study outcomes and limitations: One million T cells yielded diversity estimates that were considered underestimates.

Every donor provided 9.5 to 10 milliliters of peripheral blood. The use of a sample-barcoded 5' primer and a J-beta primer mix characterized a second PCR of about 7 to 12 cycles. A single record per CDR3 protein comes from TCRdb applying MiXCR to the 5' RACE reads. The sample carries 250,000 to 300,000 distinct CDR3 sequences, 25% to 30% recorded once. Germline V gives CDR1 MNHEY, CDR2 SMNVEV (reference sequence). J gave up 5 bases and V 5 bases, and 16 bases lay outside the gene matches. CDR3 size: 17 residues. The receptor comes from a woman in her 70s in good health. Sequenced sample: blood. The chain is built from TRBV27 and TRBJ2-7; 9 bases fit TRBD1. Here the CDR3 reads CASSRASGQGSVHEQYF. CDR3 bases: TGTGCCAGCAGTCGGGCAAGCGGACAGGGGAGCGTCCACGAGCAGTACTTC.